A single sample is the source of the 31 T cell receptor beta chains below, sequenced in a study of CD8 T cells in ankylosing spondylitis. In TCRdb, the 5' RACE reads were re-called with MiXCR into one record per CDR3 protein. The sample has roughly 150,000 distinct CDR3 sequences, roughly 10% seen once; the top ten hold about 15%. Sequenced material: blood, either unsorted or a sorted T cell fraction (not recorded which). These receptor sequences come from a female donor with ankylosing spondylitis or in good health (not recorded which).

CDR3 nucleotides: TGTGCCAGCAGCCTAGGAGACGGCAGCTCTAGCACAGATACGCAGTATTTT. Protein: CASSLGDGSSSTDTQYF. This rearrangement joins TRBV7-9 to TRBJ2-3; D is unresolved. V was clipped by 5 bases and J by 0 bases, with 18 bases between them. The CDR3 has 17 amino acids. Per the germline V gene, CDR1 is SEHNR and CDR2 is FQNEAQ (reference sequence).

The chain joins TRBV7-8 to TRBJ1-4; maybe TRBD1 (6 bases). The germline V gene has CDR1 SGHVS and CDR2 FQNEAQ. The CDR3 sequence is 15 residues long. V was shortened by 6 bases and J by 8 bases, with 19 bases between the two germline ends. The CDR3 DNA reads as TGTGCCAGCAGTCGAGGGGGACAAGGGGGAGAAAAACTGTTTTTT. Translated: CASSRGGQGGEKLFF.

This clonotype was seen only a few times. The chain links TRBV7-6 to TRBJ2-7; 11 nucleotides line up with TRBD2. The CDR3 spans 16 residues. The V and J ends lost 4 bases and 3 bases, in that order; junction bases with no gene match: 8. The germline CDR1 and CDR2 sequences are SGHVS and FNYEAQ. The CDR3 reads CASSSQTSGSSYEQYF. Here the CDR3 DNA reads TGTGCCAGCAGCTCACAAACTAGCGGGAGTAGCTACGAGCAGTACTTC.

This clonotype was seen only a few times. The chain has TRBV12-3 or TRBV12-4 and TRBJ1-5; no clear D. Trimming stripped 5 bases from V and 12 bases from J, with 23 bases between. CDR3 size: 15 residues. The CDR3 loop is CASSGGPPQAALQHF. The CDR3 DNA sequence: TGTGCCAGCAGTGGAGGTCCACCCCAGGCGGCTCTCCAGCATTTT.

This clonotype was detected ten times or more. The chain joins TRBV12-3 or TRBV12-4 to TRBJ2-1; the match to TRBD2 covers 8 bases. This CDR3 is 12 amino acids long. After removal of 8 bases from V and 8 bases from J, the junction contained 5 bases not matched to a gene. The CDR3 DNA follows: TGTGCCAGCGCCCCTAGCGGGTATGAGCAGTTCTTC. Its protein product is CASAPSGYEQFF.

In this sample, this clonotype turned up many times. The chain links TRBV12-3 or TRBV12-4 to TRBJ2-3, with 10 bases aligning to TRBD2. This CDR3 comprises 16 residues. The trim removed 5 bases at V and 2 bases at J, leaving 7 bases unmatched. For the CDR3, the DNA is TGTGCCAGCAGTCTCCCCGGACTAGCGGACACAGATACGCAGTATTTT. Its protein product is CASSLPGLADTDTQYF.

This clonotype has more than one count but fewer than ten. The chain is built from TRBV14 and TRBJ2-7; D not resolved. The CDR3 totals 14 residues. The germline V gene has CDR1 SGHDN and CDR2 FVKESK. The germline V and J ends were trimmed by 1 base and 5 bases, with 12 bases remaining between them. The DNA for the CDR3 is TGTGCCAGCAGCCAAGCCCACAAGTCTAACGAGCAGTACTTC. Its protein is CASSQAHKSNEQYF.

The chain employs TRBV2 and TRBJ2-7, with D possibly being TRBD1 (5 bases). Germline V lookup: CDR1 SNHLY, CDR2 FYNNEI. CDR3 length equals 15 residues. Trimming left V 6 bases short and J 0 bases short, with 15 bases between. CDR3 nucleotides: TGTGCCAGCAGCTCTCCTGACAGCAACTCCTACGAGCAGTACTTC. Protein sequence: CASSSPDSNSYEQYF.

The chain couples TRBV20-1 to TRBJ1-5; TRBD1 matches 9 bases. The V and J ends lost 0 bases and 0 bases, in that order; junction bases with no gene match: 12. This CDR3 comprises 19 residues. The germline V gene encodes CDR1 DFQATT and CDR2 SNEGSKA (reference sequence). DNA for the CDR3: TGCAGTGCTAGAGATCCTTCCGGGACAGGGTCCCTTAGCAATCAGCCCCAGCATTTT. Amino acids: CSARDPSGTGSLSNQPQHF.

In its sample, this clonotype was seen many times. The chain employs TRBV11-1 and TRBJ2-5, with a weak D call TRBD1 (5 bases). This CDR3 has 15 residues. Trimming took 2 bases from V and 2 from J, leaving 12 bases between them. Looked up from germline, CDR1 is SGHAT and CDR2 is FQDESV (reference sequence). The CDR3 bases are TGTGCCAGCAGCTTAACCCTCGGACAACAAGAGACCCAGTACTTC. The encoded protein is CASSLTLGQQETQYF.

This clonotype was detected a few times. The V gene is TRBV9, the J gene TRBJ2-1, with 8 bases that match TRBD2. With 3 bases clipped from V and 9 bases from J, the junction kept 11 bases outside the gene matches. The CDR3 is made up of 15 amino acids. CDR1 SGDLS and CDR2 YYNGEE come from the germline V gene. CDR3 sequence (DNA): TGTGCCAGCAGCGACACCGGGACTAGATCCACTGAGCAGTTCTTC. This sequence encodes CASSDTGTRSTEQFF. Variable domain in full (rest from reference TRBV9 and TRBJ2-1): DSGVTQTPKHLITATGQRVTLRCSPRSGDLSVYWYQQSLDQGLQFLIQYYNGEERAKGNILERFSAQQFPDLHSELNLSSLELGDSALYFCASSDTGTRSTEQFFGPGTRLTVL.

This clonotype has at least ten counts. The chain recombines TRBV5-1 with TRBJ2-1, with TRBD1 identical over 8 bases. CDR1 and CDR2 from the germline V gene are SGHRS and YFSETQ. V was pared by 0 bases and J by 4 bases, with 0 bases of the junction left unmatched. The CDR3 runs to 14 residues. The CDR3: CASSLGQGYNEQFF. The CDR3, as DNA: TGCGCCAGCAGCTTGGGACAGGGGTACAATGAGCAGTTCTTC.

This chain links TRBV30 with TRBJ1-2; D perhaps matches TRBD1 (5 bases). CDR1 is GTSNPN, CDR2 SVGIG, per germline (reference sequence). With 1 base removed from V and 0 bases from J, the gap between germline ends came to 18 bases. The length of the CDR3 is 17 residues. CDR3 sequence: CAWSEQQETSPNYGYTF. As DNA, the CDR3 is TGTGCCTGGAGTGAGCAACAGGAAACCTCCCCTAACTATGGCTACACCTTC.

This chain connects TRBV9 to TRBJ1-5; 7 bases map to TRBD1. Germline V gives CDR1 SGDLS, CDR2 YYNGEE. CDR3 length: 14 residues. The junction had 3 bases not matched to a gene; V was cut back by 4 bases and J by 2 bases. The CDR3 protein is CASSPDRGNQPQHF. The DNA for the CDR3 is TGTGCCAGCAGCCCAGACAGGGGCAATCAGCCCCAGCATTTT. Looking up the rest from reference TRBV9 and TRBJ1-5 gives the full variable domain: DSGVTQTPKHLITATGQRVTLRCSPRSGDLSVYWYQQSLDQGLQFLIQYYNGEERAKGNILERFSAQQFPDLHSELNLSSLELGDSALYFCASSPDRGNQPQHFGDGTRLSIL.

This clonotype was detected once. One junction end does not reproduce the germline sequence, and a read error may be involved. The chain links TRBV6-2 or TRBV6-3 to TRBJ1-1, with TRBD1 matching over 7 bases. The CDR3 contains 14 residues. Germline assignment: CDR1 MNHEY and CDR2 SVGEGT. The CDR3 loop reads CASSRDSGYTEAFF. The CDR3 DNA sequence: TGTGCCAGCAGCCGGGACAGCGGGTACACTGAAGCCTTCTTT.

This clonotype was observed at least ten times. The chain is built from TRBV7-9 and TRBJ2-5; D is undetermined. With 1 base removed from V and 7 bases from J, the gap between germline ends came to 4 bases. The CDR3 is 11 residues long. CDR1 and CDR2 (germline): SEHNR, FQNEAQ (reference sequence). CDR3: CASSLVGTQYF. CDR3 coding DNA: TGTGCCAGCAGCTTAGTGGGGACCCAGTACTTC.

V gene TRBV27 combines with J gene TRBJ1-2, with D possibly matching TRBD1 (5 bases). V was clipped by 7 bases and J by 3 bases, with 21 bases between them. CDR1 and CDR2 (germline): MNHEY, SMNVEV (reference sequence). CDR3 length: 16 amino acids. The CDR3 DNA reads TGTGCCAGCACCCTGATTGGTGGGGGGAAGGACTATGGCTACACCTTC. This sequence encodes CASTLIGGGKDYGYTF.

This clonotype has ten or more counts. The chain combines TRBV11-2 with TRBJ2-1; D not certain. From germline, CDR1 is SGHAT and CDR2 FQNNGV. V was cut by 5 bases and J by 2 bases, with 13 bases left in between. There are 15 residues in the CDR3. CDR3: CASSILPAPYNEQFF. CDR3 in DNA: TGTGCCAGCAGCATCTTACCTGCTCCCTACAATGAGCAGTTCTTC.

This clonotype was seen a few times. This chain connects TRBV6-5 to TRBJ1-1, with D possibly being TRBD1 (5 bases). The CDR3 covers 14 residues. The germline CDR1 and CDR2 sequences are MNHEY and SVGAGI. The V end lost 1 base, the J end lost 8 bases, and 14 bases lay between the germline ends. Here the CDR3 reads CASSYFSGREEAFF. As DNA, the CDR3 is TGTGCCAGCAGTTACTTCTCAGGGAGAGAAGAAGCTTTCTTT.

The chain has TRBV11-2 and TRBJ2-3, with 9 bases aligning to TRBD2. J lost 4 bases, V lost 5 bases, and 16 bases had no gene match. The germline CDR1 and CDR2 sequences are SGHAT and FQNNGV. The CDR3 spans 18 residues. The CDR3 DNA is TGTGCCAGCAGCCCAACCCCGCCCCGCGGGAGGGCCCCAGATACGCAGTATTTT. Translation gives CASSPTPPRGRAPDTQYF.

This clonotype was observed a handful of times. The V gene is TRBV7-9, the J gene TRBJ2-7; a possible D gene is TRBD2 (6 bases). The CDR3 totals 11 residues. The V and J ends lost 10 bases and 9 bases respectively, with 16 bases between them. The germline V gene has CDR1 SEHNR and CDR2 FQNEAQ (reference sequence). The CDR3 here is CAIRGNRGQYF. Here the CDR3 DNA reads TGTGCCATCCGGGGGAACCGTGGGCAGTACTTC.

This chain joins TRBV11-1 and TRBJ2-1, with 8 bases lining up with TRBD2. The junction had 4 bases not matched to a gene; V was cut back by 2 bases and J by 7 bases. The CDR3 length is 14 residues. Per germline, CDR1 SGHAT and CDR2 FQDESV (reference sequence). DNA for the CDR3: TGTGCCAGCAGCTTACGGACTAGCCCGAATGAGCAGTTCTTC. It codes for CASSLRTSPNEQFF.

This clonotype was seen many times. The V gene is TRBV27, the J gene TRBJ1-2; no clear D gene. V was cut by 3 bases and J by 6 bases, with 14 bases left in between. The length of the CDR3 is 14 residues. The V gene's germline CDR1 is MNHEY and CDR2 SMNVEV (reference sequence). As DNA, the CDR3 is TGTGCCAGCAGTTTCTCTGGAACCATCGATGGCTACACCTTC. Protein sequence: CASSFSGTIDGYTF.

This clonotype was detected a few times. The V gene is TRBV10-3, the J gene TRBJ2-2; tentatively, D is TRBD2 (5 bases). Germline CDR1 and CDR2: ENHRY and SYGVKD. V lost 2 bases to trimming and J lost 5 bases, with 15 bases between them. The CDR3 totals 16 residues. In DNA, the CDR3 is TGTGCCATCAGTGAGACGAGAGGAGGTCGGACCGGGGAGCTGTTTTTT. Translation gives CAISETRGGRTGELFF.

The chain recombines TRBV7-2 with TRBJ1-4; D may be TRBD1 (5 bases). Germline CDR1 is SGHTA and CDR2 is FQGNSA. This CDR3 comprises 14 residues. The V end was cut by 5 bases, the J end by 5 bases, with 12 bases between. The CDR3 nucleotides are TGTGCCAGCAGCCCACTAGAGGGGAATGAAAAACTGTTTTTT. It translates to CASSPLEGNEKLFF.

This sequence joins TRBV2 and TRBJ2-6; possibly TRBD1 or TRBD2 for D (5 bases each). V lost 6 bases, J lost 0 bases, and 15 bases lay in between. Germline CDR1 reads SNHLY; CDR2 reads FYNNEI. This CDR3 contains 17 residues. CDR3 nucleotide sequence: TGTGCCAGCAGGAACCCGGGACGGATCTCTGGGGCCAACGTCCTGACTTTC. This gives the protein CASRNPGRISGANVLTF.

This clonotype showed up just a few times. This chain links TRBV27 with TRBJ1-4; D is uncertain. The V gene lost 4 bases and the J gene lost 5 bases, with 14 bases spanning the gap. The CDR3 is 15 residues long. Germline lookup yields CDR1 MNHEY and CDR2 SMNVEV (reference sequence). CDR3 DNA sequence: TGTGCCAGCAGTTCGTATGAGGGAAGGAATGAAAAACTGTTTTTT. It specifies CASSSYEGRNEKLFF.

The chain is built from TRBV28 and TRBJ1-1; D gene unclear. The CDR3 extends over 11 amino acids. The V gene lost 4 bases and the J gene lost 12 bases, with 12 bases spanning the gap. The V gene's germline CDR1 is MDHEN and CDR2 SYDVKM. The CDR3 loop is CASSSFSETFF. The CDR3 bases are TGTGCCAGCAGTTCCTTTTCCGAAACTTTCTTT.

The chain uses TRBV5-4 and TRBJ1-2; D gene ambiguous. This CDR3 has 12 amino acids. CDR1 is SGHNT, CDR2 YYREEE, per germline (reference sequence). The V end lost 0 bases, the J end lost 8 bases, and 8 bases lay between the germline ends. This CDR3 is CASSLALKGYTF. CDR3 nucleotide sequence: TGTGCCAGCAGCTTGGCCTTGAAGGGCTACACCTTC.

The sample holds many counts of this clonotype. The chain links TRBV7-2 to TRBJ2-7, with 7 bases fitting TRBD1. Germline loops: CDR1 SGHTA, CDR2 FQGNSA. V shed 6 bases, J shed 0 bases, and the junction held 5 bases outside the gene matches. This CDR3 is built from 14 residues. CDR3 amino acids: CASSFRQGSYEQYF. The CDR3 DNA reads as TGTGCCAGCAGTTTCCGACAGGGCTCCTACGAGCAGTACTTC.

This chain uses TRBV6-5 with TRBJ2-3; possible D gene TRBD1, 5 bases. Germline V gene lookup returns CDR1 MNHEY and CDR2 SVGAGI. The CDR3 spans 19 residues. Trimming stripped 0 bases from V and 2 bases from J, with 21 bases between. The CDR3 DNA is TGTGCCAGCAGTTACTCCAAAGGGGTTCGCAGGCCCATCACAGATACGCAGTATTTT. It specifies CASSYSKGVRRPITDTQYF.